Detailed here is one T cell receptor (beta chain). CDR3 length: 14 residues. CDR1 is MDHEN and CDR2 is SYDVKM in the germline V gene. Trimming took 6 bases from V and 2 from J; bases not matched to a gene: 5. Using immunoSEQ multiplex PCR, the repertoire was profiled, and TCRdb retains in-frame clones only, with some absent. The repertoire has around 320,000 clones, approximately 86% of them found once; the top ten carry about 2.1%. This entry is derived from a study of Ad26.COV2.S vaccination and SARS-CoV-2 variants. Study-level information: A COV1001 Ad26.COV2.S trial-arm participant provided the sample. In the study, Ad26.COV2.S was injected intramuscularly once, or twice 56 days apart.

Treatment of the sample: roughly 20 received Ad26.COV2.S at low or high dose, single or two shots; five or six received placebo; per-sample allocation not given. Samples analyzed were those drawn on day 63 after the first vaccine or placebo injection. Recruitment in Boston yielded a donor of adult age, 18-55 years. The rearrangement uses TRBV28 and TRBJ1-2, with TRBD1 matching 8 bases. The TCR comes from a person between 18 and 59 years old who received the Ad26.COV2.S COVID-19 vaccine or a placebo. The sequences come from peripheral blood, collected in a trial of Ad26.COV2.S vaccine versus placebo. Here the CDR3 reads CASRPRTGNYGYTF. The CDR3 bases are TGTGCCAGCAGACCTAGGACAGGGAACTATGGCTACACCTTC.